This is a list of T cell receptor beta chains from one sample in a study of neurological immune-mediated disorders. TCRdb re-derived calls from the 5' RACE reads in MiXCR, one entry per CDR3 protein. The data show tens of thousands of distinct CDR3 sequences, 4% seen once. Specimen: CD4+ T cells from blood. These receptors all stem from a woman aged 40-49 years with multiple sclerosis. CDR3s include the opening cysteine and the closing phenylalanine or tryptophan. Fields, in order: V gene, D gene, clone size, J gene, CDR3 protein, CDR3 DNA. A D gene is named only where the DNA matches it firmly. Expanded clones are given a class, and other clones once, few, many or no size at all.

V: TRBV7-3
D: NA
size: NA
J: TRBJ2-7
CDR3: CASSFRGGYEQYF
DNA: TGTGCCAGCAGCTTCCGGGGTGGCTACGAGCAGTACTTC

V: TRBV20-1
D: NA
size: many
J: TRBJ1-6
CDR3: CSANDVSYNSPLHF
DNA: TGCAGTGCTAATGATGTCTCCTATAATTCACCCCTCCACTTT

V: TRBV28
D: NA
size: many
J: TRBJ1-1
CDR3: CASRGSNEAFF
DNA: TGTGCCAGCAGGGGGTCGAATGAAGCTTTCTTT

V: TRBV11-2
D: NA
size: many
J: TRBJ2-7
CDR3: CASSSLQALYEQYF
DNA: TGTGCCAGCAGCTCCTTACAGGCTCTCTACGAGCAGTACTTC

V: TRBV6-1
D: TRBD2
size: many
J: TRBJ2-7
CDR3: CASRPGLAGGGEQYF
DNA: TGTGCCAGCAGACCGGGACTAGCGGGGGGGGGAGAGCAGTACTTC

V: TRBV19
D: NA
size: many
J: TRBJ2-2
CDR3: CASSSRTGELFF
DNA: TGTGCCAGTAGTTCCAGGACCGGGGAGCTGTTTTTT

V: TRBV29-1
D: TRBD1
size: many
J: TRBJ1-4
CDR3: CSGMTGGDEKLFF
DNA: TGCAGCGGTATGACAGGGGGCGACGAAAAACTGTTTTTT

V: TRBV2
D: TRBD1
size: many
J: TRBJ1-1
CDR3: CASTQGVYTEAFF
DNA: TGTGCCAGCACCCAGGGGGTCTACACTGAAGCTTTCTTT

V: TRBV29-1
D: NA
size: many
J: TRBJ1-1
CDR3: CSATTAMNTEAFF
DNA: TGCAGCGCTACGACAGCCATGAACACTGAAGCTTTCTTT

V: TRBV6-2/TRBV6-3
D: TRBD1
size: many
J: TRBJ1-1
CDR3: CASSPQGAPEAFF
DNA: TGTGCCAGCAGCCCTCAGGGGGCCCCCGAAGCTTTCTTT

V: TRBV29-1
D: TRBD1
size: many
J: TRBJ1-1
CDR3: CSVGKDRGGFTEAFF
DNA: TGCAGCGTGGGGAAAGACAGGGGGGGTTTCACTGAAGCTTTCTTT

V: TRBV7-9
D: NA
size: many
J: TRBJ2-1
CDR3: CASSLGLLGDEQFF
DNA: TGTGCCAGCAGCCTAGGACTCCTAGGGGATGAGCAGTTCTTC

V: TRBV7-9
D: NA
size: many
J: TRBJ2-3
CDR3: CASSLDGGRTDTQYF
DNA: TGTGCCAGCAGCTTAGACGGGGGCCGCACAGATACGCAGTATTTT

V: TRBV5-1
D: NA
size: few
J: TRBJ1-2
CDR3: CASSLEGKNYGYTF
DNA: TGCGCCAGCAGCTTGGAGGGCAAGAACTATGGCTACACCTTC

V: TRBV29-1
D: NA
size: NA
J: TRBJ1-2
CDR3: CSVATGTGETALYGGYTF
DNA: TGCAGCGTTGCAACCGGGACGGGGGAGACAGCCCTCTACGGAGGCTACACCTTC

V: TRBV5-1
D: NA
size: many
J: TRBJ2-2
CDR3: CASSPEWGEANTGELFF
DNA: TGCGCCAGCAGCCCGGAGTGGGGGGAAGCGAACACCGGGGAGCTGTTTTTT

V: TRBV3-1
D: TRBD1
size: many
J: TRBJ2-5
CDR3: CASSFTGTGTRETQYF
DNA: TGTGCCAGCAGCTTCACCGGGACAGGGACTCGGGAGACCCAGTACTTC

V: TRBV5-1
D: TRBD1
size: many
J: TRBJ2-7
CDR3: CASSGQGNGEQYF
DNA: TGCGCCAGCAGCGGACAGGGGAACGGCGAGCAGTACTTC

V: TRBV11-2
D: NA
size: many
J: TRBJ2-2
CDR3: CASNSRGPGELFF
DNA: TGTGCCAGCAACTCCAGGGGCCCCGGGGAGCTGTTTTTT

V: TRBV7-8
D: NA
size: many
J: TRBJ1-2
CDR3: CASSDYRDGYTF
DNA: TGTGCCAGCAGCGACTACAGGGATGGCTACACCTTC

V: TRBV19
D: NA
size: many
J: TRBJ1-4
CDR3: CASTPRGNEKLFF
DNA: TGTGCCAGTACCCCCCGCGGGAATGAAAAACTGTTTTTT

V: TRBV12-3/TRBV12-4
D: NA
size: many
J: TRBJ2-2
CDR3: CASSSPRGNTGELFF
DNA: TGTGCCAGCAGTTCCCCGAGGGGGAACACCGGGGAGCTGTTTTTT

V: TRBV9
D: TRBD1
size: many
J: TRBJ2-1
CDR3: CASSLGTGPYNEQFF
DNA: TGTGCCAGCAGCCTTGGGACAGGGCCCTACAATGAGCAGTTCTTC

V: TRBV10-3
D: NA
size: many
J: TRBJ2-1
CDR3: CAISDRLERANEQFF
DNA: TGTGCCATCAGTGATCGGCTAGAAAGGGCGAATGAGCAGTTCTTC

V: TRBV12-3/TRBV12-4
D: NA
size: many
J: TRBJ2-6
CDR3: CASSLGSGANVLTF
DNA: TGTGCCAGCAGCCTGGGATCTGGGGCCAACGTCCTGACTTTC

V: TRBV20-1
D: NA
size: many
J: TRBJ1-2
CDR3: CSARNVRDNYGYTF
DNA: TGCAGTGCTAGAAACGTCAGGGATAACTATGGCTACACCTTC

V: TRBV5-1
D: NA
size: many
J: TRBJ2-1
CDR3: CASSLDMRDEQFF
DNA: TGCGCCAGCAGCTTGGACATGCGGGATGAGCAGTTCTTC

V: TRBV5-1
D: NA
size: many
J: TRBJ2-3
CDR3: CASSFPGAEDTQYF
DNA: TGCGCCAGCAGCTTCCCGGGGGCTGAAGATACGCAGTATTTT

V: TRBV7-2
D: NA
size: many
J: TRBJ2-3
CDR3: CASSPDTGTDTQYF
DNA: TGTGCCAGCAGCCCCGACACCGGCACAGATACGCAGTATTTT

V: TRBV20-1
D: TRBD1
size: many
J: TRBJ1-1
CDR3: CSAHRGMNTEAFF
DNA: TGCAGTGCGCACAGGGGGATGAACACTGAAGCTTTCTTT

V: TRBV6-6
D: NA
size: many
J: TRBJ1-1
CDR3: CASSYRDTTEAFF
DNA: TGTGCCAGCAGTTATCGGGACACCACTGAAGCTTTCTTT

V: TRBV2
D: NA
size: many
J: TRBJ2-1
CDR3: CASSVFYNEQFF
DNA: TGTGCCAGCAGTGTGTTTTACAATGAGCAGTTCTTC

V: TRBV7-8
D: NA
size: many
J: TRBJ1-2
CDR3: CAVTLAPGRKINGYTF
DNA: TGTGCCGTTACGCTGGCGCCAGGGAGAAAAATAAATGGCTACACCTTC

V: TRBV11-2
D: NA
size: many
J: TRBJ1-6
CDR3: CASTALGGKDSPLHF
DNA: TGTGCCAGCACCGCGTTGGGGGGGAAGGATTCACCCCTCCACTTT

V: TRBV29-1
D: NA
size: many
J: TRBJ1-1
CDR3: CSVARSDGAFF
DNA: TGCAGCGTTGCGAGGAGTGATGGGGCTTTCTTT

V: TRBV20-1
D: NA
size: many
J: TRBJ2-2
CDR3: CSATSLNWLNTGELFF
DNA: TGCAGTGCTACCTCCCTGAATTGGCTTAACACCGGGGAGCTGTTTTTT

V: TRBV20-1
D: NA
size: many
J: TRBJ1-1
CDR3: CSARDRRMNTEAFF
DNA: TGCAGTGCTAGAGATCGGAGGATGAACACTGAAGCTTTCTTT

V: TRBV20-1
D: NA
size: many
J: TRBJ1-5
CDR3: CSASRVGDPNQPQHF
DNA: TGCAGTGCTAGTAGGGTGGGGGATCCCAATCAGCCCCAGCATTTT

V: TRBV20-1
D: NA
size: many
J: TRBJ2-3
CDR3: CSARDSRGSTDTQYF
DNA: TGCAGTGCTAGGGACTCACGGGGAAGCACAGATACGCAGTATTTT

V: TRBV5-1
D: TRBD2
size: many
J: TRBJ2-3
CDR3: CASNLIAGSSTDTQYF
DNA: TGCGCCAGCAATCTCATAGCGGGGTCTAGCACAGATACGCAGTATTTT

V: TRBV12-3/TRBV12-4
D: TRBD1
size: NA
J: TRBJ2-2
CDR3: CASSTRDRPLMNTGELFF
DNA: TGTGCCAGCAGTACCCGGGACAGGCCCCTTATGAACACCGGGGAGCTGTTTTTT

V: TRBV14
D: NA
size: many
J: TRBJ2-7
CDR3: CASSRRGYEQYF
DNA: TGTGCCAGCAGCCGGAGAGGTTACGAGCAGTACTTC

V: TRBV5-1
D: NA
size: many
J: TRBJ2-1
CDR3: CASSLGGYQGNEQFF
DNA: TGCGCCAGCAGCTTGGGGGGGTACCAGGGGAATGAGCAGTTCTTC

V: TRBV6-1
D: NA
size: many
J: TRBJ1-1
CDR3: CASSPWGREGTEAFF
DNA: TGTGCCAGCAGTCCTTGGGGGAGGGAGGGCACTGAAGCTTTCTTT

V: TRBV5-1
D: NA
size: many
J: TRBJ2-2
CDR3: CASSWSYRGGTGELFF
DNA: TGCGCCAGCAGCTGGTCCTACAGGGGGGGAACCGGGGAGCTGTTTTTT

V: TRBV5-1
D: NA
size: many
J: TRBJ1-1
CDR3: CASSLDRVSPEAFF
DNA: TGCGCCAGCAGCTTGGACAGGGTCTCTCCTGAAGCTTTCTTT

V: TRBV5-1
D: NA
size: large
J: TRBJ2-5
CDR3: CASSFSGETQYF
DNA: TGCGCCAGCAGCTTCAGCGGGGAGACCCAGTACTTC

V: TRBV27
D: TRBD1
size: many
J: TRBJ2-2
CDR3: CASSSIRTGKTGELFF
DNA: TGTGCCAGCAGTTCCATAAGGACAGGGAAGACCGGGGAGCTGTTTTTT

V: TRBV11-2
D: NA
size: many
J: TRBJ2-7
CDR3: CASRWGPGLYEQYF
DNA: TGTGCCAGCAGGTGGGGCCCAGGGCTCTACGAGCAGTACTTC